This TCR beta chain was identified during a study of shared clonotypes between healthy human individuals. In the case of this clone: Its antigen is unknown. The same CDR3 is also encoded by other DNA sequences in this sample.

Germline loops: CDR1 MDHEN, CDR2 SYDVKM. The V and J ends lost 1 base and 5 bases respectively, with 3 bases between them. The CDR3 consists of 12 residues. Study-wide points: Among donors, the sharing of clonotypes was expected to be influenced by sequencing depth.

Genomic DNA from each subset was divided evenly over several immunoSEQ plates. Profiled with immunoSEQ multiplex PCR; TCRdb holds only in-frame clones, not every one. The sample lists approximately 500,000 clones; 60% to 80% were seen once. Genomic DNA for unsorted samples, which was extracted with the QIAamp DNA Blood Mini kit, came from some 84 million PBMCs. Material: PBMCs. This chain uses TRBV28 with TRBJ2-1; no definite D call. The receptor was isolated from a woman aged 40 to 50 in good health. Some clones in this sample may be carry-over from other donors' samples. The CDR3 is CASSLLNNEQFF. CDR3 sequence (DNA): TGTGCCAGCAGTTTATTGAACAATGAGCAGTTCTTC. Complete variable domain (other parts from reference TRBV28 and TRBJ2-1): DVKVTQSSRYLVKRTGEKVFLECVQDMDHENMFWYRQDPGLGLRLIYFSYDVKMKEKGDIPEGYSVSREKKERFSLILESASTNQTSMYLCASSLLNNEQFFGPGTRLTVL.